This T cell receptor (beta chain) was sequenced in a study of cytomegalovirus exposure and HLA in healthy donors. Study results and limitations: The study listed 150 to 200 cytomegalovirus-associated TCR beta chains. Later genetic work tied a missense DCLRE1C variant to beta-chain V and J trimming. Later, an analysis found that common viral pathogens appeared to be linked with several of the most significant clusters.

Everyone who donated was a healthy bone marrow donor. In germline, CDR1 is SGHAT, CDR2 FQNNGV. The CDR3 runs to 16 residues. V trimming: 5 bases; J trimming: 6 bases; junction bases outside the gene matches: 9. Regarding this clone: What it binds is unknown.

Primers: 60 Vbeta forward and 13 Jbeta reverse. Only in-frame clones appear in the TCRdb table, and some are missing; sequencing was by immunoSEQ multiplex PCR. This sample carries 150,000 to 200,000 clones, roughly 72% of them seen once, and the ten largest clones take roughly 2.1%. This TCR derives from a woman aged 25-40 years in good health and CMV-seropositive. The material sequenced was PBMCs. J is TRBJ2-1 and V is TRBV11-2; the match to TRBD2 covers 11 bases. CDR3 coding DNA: TGTGCCAGCAGCCTTAGCGGGAGGGCGGAGCTCAATGAGCAGTTCTTC. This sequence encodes CASSLSGRAELNEQFF.